This T cell receptor (beta chain) is from a study of siplizumab effects on memory and regulatory T cells (dated 2019 in TCRdb). Notes on the research overall: The study looked at the effect of siplizumab, an anti-CD2 antibody, on alloreactive T-cell subsets in allogeneic mixed lymphocyte reactions made from human PBMCs.

What the authors observed across the whole study: Because sequences at frequencies below about 10^-5 were poorly captured, only a minor fraction of alloreactive clones could be mapped back to unstimulated subsets. For roughly 75-97% of proliferating CD4+ or CD8+ clones, no naive or memory phenotype could be assigned. Siplizumab significantly lowered the cumulative frequency of alloreactive sequences that could be traced to unstimulated CD4+ memory T cells. Among mappable alloreactive CD4+ clones, the Treg-derived fraction averaged about 70% with siplizumab versus around 25% in control reactions. Compared with memory T cells, unstimulated naive T cells appeared more diverse, and naive cells seemed to make a substantial contribution to the alloresponse. No functional confirmation was obtained for the suppressive function of proliferating Tregs from siplizumab cultures.

This clone is regarded as medium-sized (0.01 to 0.1%). The antigen it binds to is not known. No much larger clone is present one base from it, and per-base qualities are unavailable. Sorted unstimulated T cells and proliferating T cells recovered from mixed lymphocyte reactions underwent TCRbeta CDR3 sequencing. Fresh whole blood from approximately ten HLA-typed healthy donors was used to isolate PBMCs. To map where alloreactive clones came from, unstimulated CD4+ regulatory T cells were FACS-sorted. From a lookup of the germline V gene, CDR1 and CDR2 are MGHRA and YSYEKL. Trimming removed 1 base from V and 3 bases from J; the gene matches leave 13 bases unexplained. From the cysteine up to the phenylalanine, the CDR3 has a length of 19 residues. The retained sequence is limited to the CDR3, 57 bases, with the frame set at the first base. Preparation of the library involved the immunoSEQ multiplex PCR assay. Roughly 10^5 TCR templates per sample were assayed on the deep sequencing platform. Genomic DNA extracted from sorted T cells was used for TCRbeta CDR3 sequencing. The study's own analysis went as follows. The R programming language was used for the clonal analysis of the TCRbeta CDR3 data. Alloreactive CD4+ and CD8+ clones were defined by comparing unstimulated samples with post-reaction CFSE-low samples. Alloreactive CD4+ clones were assigned to regulatory or non-regulatory origin by matching sequences to sorted unstimulated Treg and non-Treg repertoires. The table comes from immuneACCESS by way of TCRdb, which keeps in-frame sequences with V and J called. Part of the clones is missing from these tables; in studies checked, under half for an unresolved V gene and the rest for unknown reasons. D and trimming were read from the DNA, whereas the V and J calls and clone size are those reported in that table. The sample contains 80,000 to 130,000 clones, 94% of them found a single time. The biggest ten clones account for roughly 0.62% of the sample.

Here the chain combines TRBV4-1 and TRBJ2-1; TRBD2 lines up with 9 middle nucleotides. The material sequenced was Tregs sorted from blood. The receptor was derived from a human donor in good health. The CDR3 corresponds to CASSQGAVSGRQIYNEQFF. Here is the DNA: TGCGCCAGCAGCCAAGGTGCGGTCAGCGGGAGGCAGATCTACAATGAGCAGTTCTTC.